This T cell receptor beta chain was profiled in a study of T-cell reconstitution after alpha-beta-depleted transplantation in children. It was with unique molecular identifiers that the TCRbeta library was prepared. Each CDR3 protein is one row after TCRdb ran MiXCR on the PCR reads. The sample has 200,000 to 250,000 distinct CDR3 sequences; 8% to 10% are singletons. CDR3 size: 14 residues. Between the trimmed V and J ends, which lost 1 base and 5 bases, there was a span of 8 bases. Germline loops: CDR1 LGHNA, CDR2 YSLEER. This clonotype was recorded many times. This clonotype originated in a human donor who donated a stem cell graft to a child with acute lymphoblastic leukemia. The source material was PBMCs from the stem cell graft donor, sampled from the stem cell graft. V usage is TRBV4-3 and J usage is TRBJ2-2, with D tentatively TRBD1 or TRBD2 (5 bases each). For the CDR3, the DNA is TGCGCCAGCAGCCAAGTGAGGGGAACCGGGGAGCTGTTTTTT. Its translation is CASSQVRGTGELFF.